The 30 T cell receptor beta chains below all came from one sample that was sequenced in a study of neoadjuvant anti-PD-1 for oral cavity cancer. Sequencing was performed with immunoSEQ multiplex PCR; in TCRdb, only in-frame clones are kept and a portion is missing. The sample has fewer than 15,000 clones, about 60% seen once. The sample in question was tumor tissue, obtained before nivolumab (anti-PD-1) treatment. The receptors stem from a person aged 40 to 85 with oral cavity squamous cell carcinoma.

This clone was picked up a small number of times. The chain employs TRBV9 and TRBJ2-2, with 8 positions matching TRBD2. CDR3 length equals 15 residues. CDR1 is SGDLS, CDR2 YYNGEE, per germline. The J segment lost 4 bases and the V segment lost 3 bases, leaving 5 bases of the junction unmatched. Here the CDR3 reads CASSAVTSGTGELFF. DNA for the CDR3: TGTGCCAGCAGCGCCGTAACTAGCGGCACCGGGGAGCTGTTTTTT.

This clone has more than one count but fewer than ten. The same CDR3 is also encoded by other DNA sequences in this sample. The chain joins TRBV18 to TRBJ2-7; possibly TRBD1 for D (6 bases). The CDR3 totals 14 residues. Germline CDR1 KGHSH, CDR2 LQKENI. Trimming cost V 1 base and J 3 bases, with 10 bases left between them. The DNA of the CDR3 is TGTGCCAGCTCACCACGGGACACAGACTACGAGCAGTACTTC. This translates into CASSPRDTDYEQYF. Full variable domain (rest looked up from reference TRBV18 and TRBJ2-7): NAGVMQNPRHLVRRRGQEARLRCSPMKGHSHVYWYRQLPEEGLKFMVYLQKENIIDESGMPKERFSAEFPKEGPSILRIQQVVRGDSAAYFCASSPRDTDYEQYFGPGTRLTVT.

The chain links TRBV6-6 to TRBJ2-7; no definite D call. The V end lost 7 bases, the J end lost 4 bases, and 17 bases lay between the germline ends. CDR3 length: 14 residues. Germline-derived CDR1 and CDR2 are MNHNY and SVGAGI (reference sequence). In nucleotides, the CDR3 is TGTGCCAGCACTTCGGAAGTCACGTTTTACGAGCAGTACTTC. Its translation is CASTSEVTFYEQYF.

The chain joins TRBV9 to TRBJ2-5, with no clear D. CDR3 length equals 12 residues. Germline CDR1 SGDLS, CDR2 YYNGEE. Trimming stripped 3 bases from V and 5 bases from J, with 8 bases between. CDR3 DNA sequence: TGTGCCAGCAGCGGCTCTGGGGAGACCCAGTACTTC. Translated, it gives CASSGSGETQYF.

J is TRBJ2-2 and V is TRBV7-6, with TRBD1 as a possible D gene (5 bases). CDR1 SGHVS and CDR2 FNYEAQ come from the germline V gene. Trimming shortened V by 2 bases and J by 4 bases, and 11 bases separated the two germline ends. The CDR3 runs to 15 residues. The chain's CDR3 is CASSLPDTLTGELFF. As DNA, the CDR3 is TGTGCCAGCAGCTTACCGGACACGCTCACCGGGGAGCTGTTTTTT.

The rearrangement uses TRBV19 and TRBJ2-1, with 9 bases matching TRBD2. Germline V gene lookup returns CDR1 LNHDA and CDR2 SQIVND (reference sequence). J lost 2 bases, V lost 1 base, and 6 bases had no gene match. The CDR3 extends over 17 amino acids. The CDR3 coding sequence is TGTGCCAGTAGTATAGTAGGTAGCGGGAGAACCTACAATGAGCAGTTCTTC. Translated: CASSIVGSGRTYNEQFF. The whole variable domain, filled in from reference TRBV19 and TRBJ2-1, reads DGGITQSPKYLFRKEGQNVTLSCEQNLNHDAMYWYRQDPGQGLRLIYYSQIVNDFQKGDIAEGYSVSREKKESFPLTVTSAQKNPTAFYLCASSIVGSGRTYNEQFFGPGTRLTVL.

This clone was seen a few times. The junction departs from germline at one end; a sequencing error may be responsible. The chain joins TRBV7-9 to TRBJ2-7; 10 nucleotides line up with TRBD2. The CDR3 runs to 15 residues. CDR1 and CDR2 (germline): SEHNR, FQNEAQ (reference sequence). This CDR3 is CASSLSGRASDEQYF. The CDR3 DNA sequence: TGTGCCAGCAGCTTAAGCGGGAGGGCCTCCGACGAGCAGTACTTC.

The J gene is TRBJ2-1, the V gene TRBV27; TRBD1 or TRBD2 may be the D gene (5 bases each). Between the trimmed V and J ends, which lost 2 bases and 16 bases, there was a span of 15 bases. CDR3 length equals 12 residues. CDR1 and CDR2 from the germline V gene are MNHEY and SMNVEV (reference sequence). This CDR3 reads CASSLLGELLFF. The CDR3 nucleotides are TGTGCCAGCAGTTTACTAGGGGAGTTATTATTCTTC.

The chain couples TRBV5-1 to TRBJ2-7; 8 nucleotides match TRBD2. Germline CDR1 SGHRS, CDR2 YFSETQ. The J segment lost 4 bases and the V segment lost 0 bases, leaving 6 bases of the junction unmatched. The CDR3 has 15 amino acids. CDR3 loop: CASSLAGGGLYEQYF. The CDR3 nucleotides read TGCGCCAGCAGCTTGGCCGGGGGGGGGCTGTACGAGCAGTACTTC.

This clone ranks as medium-sized (0.01 to 0.1%). The rearrangement links TRBV2 to TRBJ1-4; D ambiguous. Looked up from germline, CDR1 is SNHLY and CDR2 is FYNNEI. The CDR3 runs 15 residues. Between the trimmed V and J ends, which lost 2 bases and 4 bases, there was a span of 11 bases. The CDR3 DNA follows: TGTGCCAGCAGTGAATCGTACGGATATAATGAAAAACTGTTTTTT. Its protein is CASSESYGYNEKLFF.

The chain has TRBV7-9 and TRBJ2-3; TRBD1 matches 7 bases. The V and J ends lost 4 bases and 2 bases, in that order; junction bases with no gene match: 9. Looked up from germline, CDR1 is SEHNR and CDR2 is FQNEAQ (reference sequence). This CDR3 comprises 16 residues. The CDR3 is CASSSARQGPTDTQYF. The CDR3, as DNA: TGTGCCAGCAGCTCCGCCCGACAGGGACCCACAGATACGCAGTATTTT.

The genes are TRBV7-2 and TRBJ1-5; D is undetermined. This CDR3 is built from 15 residues. The germline V and J ends were trimmed by 1 base and 0 bases, with 7 bases remaining between them. In germline, CDR1 is SGHTA, CDR2 FQGNSA. As DNA, the CDR3 is TGTGCCAGCAGCTTAGGAGGCCGTAGCAATCAGCCCCAGCATTTT. This encodes CASSLGGRSNQPQHF.

The sample holds a few counts of this clone. The gene calls are TRBV5-8 and TRBJ2-5; no reliable D call. V was pared by 7 bases and J by 4 bases, with 14 bases between. Germline V gene data show CDR1 as SGHTS and CDR2 as YDEGEE. This CDR3 contains 13 residues. The CDR3 DNA reads TGTGCCAGCCAGCTCCACATCCGAGAGACCCAGTACTTC. Its protein is CASQLHIRETQYF.

The chain uses TRBV7-2 and TRBJ2-3, with 11 bases matching TRBD1. The V gene's germline CDR1 is SGHTA and CDR2 FQGNSA. The CDR3 has 17 amino acids. V shed 5 bases and J 4 bases; nucleotides not matched to a gene: 11. The CDR3 loop is CASSLSGTGGRADTQYF. The CDR3 bases are TGTGCCAGCAGCCTCTCTGGGACAGGGGGTCGGGCAGATACGCAGTATTTT.

In this sample, this clone turned up a few times. This chain uses TRBV19 with TRBJ2-3, with D possibly TRBD1 on 6 matching bases. The CDR3 consists of 16 residues. V lost 4 bases to trimming and J lost 3 bases, with 17 bases between them. Looked up from germline, CDR1 is LNHDA and CDR2 is SQIVND (reference sequence). DNA of the CDR3: TGTGCCAGTAGTAAGAGGGGGAATGGGGTAACAGATACGCAGTATTTT. Its translation: CASSKRGNGVTDTQYF.

This rearrangement joins TRBV18 to TRBJ2-7; 7 bases fit TRBD1. V lost 2 bases to trimming and J lost 2 bases; unmatched junction nucleotides: 3. The CDR3 spans 14 residues. Germline values: CDR1 KGHSH, CDR2 LQKENI. The CDR3 coding sequence is TGTGCCAGCTCACCAGGGGGACAGACCTACGAGCAGTACTTC. It encodes CASSPGGQTYEQYF.

The rearrangement uses TRBV19 and TRBJ1-2, with D unclear. The V gene's germline CDR1 is LNHDA and CDR2 SQIVND (reference sequence). V was clipped by 4 bases and J by 3 bases, with 9 bases between them. The CDR3 consists of 13 residues. As DNA, the CDR3 is TGTGCCAGTAGTAACCAAGCGTACTATGGCTACACCTTC. Translating it yields CASSNQAYYGYTF. Variable domain in full (rest from reference TRBV19 and TRBJ1-2): DGGITQSPKYLFRKEGQNVTLSCEQNLNHDAMYWYRQDPGQGLRLIYYSQIVNDFQKGDIAEGYSVSREKKESFPLTVTSAQKNPTAFYLCASSNQAYYGYTFGSGTRLTVV.

This clone was seen only a few times. This chain joins TRBV6-1 and TRBJ2-5; D unclear. Germline-derived CDR1 and CDR2 are MNHNS and SASEGT. The CDR3 is 13 amino acids. Trimming stripped 3 bases from V and 7 bases from J, with 12 bases between. CDR3 coding DNA: TGTGCCAGCAGTGACCCGGCTTTGGGGACCCAGTACTTC. As protein: CASSDPALGTQYF.

This clone has a single count. The chain has TRBV5-5 and TRBJ2-2; no reliable D call. The CDR3 runs to 15 residues. Per the germline V gene, CDR1 is SGHKS and CDR2 is YYEKEE (reference sequence). V was trimmed by 3 bases and J by 2 bases, leaving 11 bases between them. Written as DNA, the CDR3 is TGTGCCAGCAGCTGGACCCATTTAAACACCGGGGAGCTGTTTTTT. Translating gives CASSWTHLNTGELFF.

In DNA, the CDR3 is TGTGCCAGCAGCTTGGGGACTAGCCTCGGGGAGACCCAGTACTTC. This codes for CASSLGTSLGETQYF. V usage is TRBV4-2 and J usage is TRBJ2-5; TRBD2 aligns across 9 bases. Germline CDR1 reads LGHNA; CDR2 reads YNFKEQ. V was pared by 5 bases and J by 5 bases, with 9 bases of the junction left unmatched. CDR3 length: 15 residues.

This clone was seen once. V is TRBV10-3 and J is TRBJ1-5, with D maybe TRBD1 (6 bases). This CDR3 comprises 15 residues. Germline V gene lookup returns CDR1 ENHRY and CDR2 SYGVKD. Trimming cost V 0 bases and J 4 bases, with 10 bases left between them. This CDR3 reads CAISESGGANQPQHF. As DNA, the CDR3 is TGTGCCATCAGTGAGTCGGGGGGGGCGAATCAGCCCCAGCATTTT.

This clone is classed as medium-sized. The V and J genes are TRBV10-2 and TRBJ2-5; 9 positions match TRBD2. The CDR3 is made up of 13 amino acids. The germline CDR1 and CDR2 sequences are WSHSY and SAAADI. With V trimmed by 8 bases and J by 4 bases, 5 bases remained unmatched. CDR3 nucleotides: TGCGCCAGCGGAGTACTAGCGGGAGAGACCCAGTACTTC. This codes for CASGVLAGETQYF.

This clone was seen a handful of times. The J gene is TRBJ2-1, the V gene TRBV14, with D hard to call. Trimming stripped 2 bases from V and 9 bases from J, with 5 bases between. The CDR3 is 11 amino acids. The germline V gene encodes CDR1 SGHDN and CDR2 FVKESK. CDR3 sequence (DNA): TGTGCCAGCAGCCAATTTACTGAGCAGTTCTTC. This gives the protein CASSQFTEQFF.

This clone was detected only a few times. This sequence joins TRBV23-1 and TRBJ1-2; 8 nucleotides align to TRBD1. TRBV23-1 is classed as an ORF, of uncertain function. Unmatched junction bases numbered 8, after V lost 2 bases and J lost 3 bases. The CDR3 runs 16 residues. The CDR3 region is CASSQGWQGADYGYTF. In nucleotides, the CDR3 is TGCGCCAGCAGTCAAGGTTGGCAGGGGGCGGACTATGGCTACACCTTC.

The chain uses TRBV7-2 and TRBJ2-3; 12 positions agree with TRBD1. Germline lookup yields CDR1 SGHTA and CDR2 FQGNSA. Trimming cost V 5 bases and J 4 bases; bases outside gene matches: 4. The CDR3 is 15 amino acids. The CDR3 loop is CASSTGTGGADTQYF. The DNA for the CDR3 is TGTGCCAGCAGCACAGGGACAGGGGGCGCAGATACGCAGTATTTT.

Sample share makes this clone medium-sized. V usage is TRBV5-1 and J usage is TRBJ1-2, with TRBD1 matching over 8 bases. Germline V gene lookup returns CDR1 SGHRS and CDR2 YFSETQ. Unmatched junction bases numbered 5, after V lost 0 bases and J lost 7 bases. The CDR3 runs to 14 residues. CDR3 nucleotide sequence: TGCGCCAGCAGCTTGGGAGACAGGGGCGGTGGCTACACCTTC. It yields the protein CASSLGDRGGGYTF.

This clone was found once. This chain uses TRBV5-4 with TRBJ2-1; 11 positions match TRBD2. This CDR3 region has 15 residues. V dropped 3 bases and J dropped 8; count of bases not matched to a gene: 7. Germline V gene sequence: CDR1 SGHNT, CDR2 YYREEE (reference sequence). CDR3 sequence reads: CASSSTSGRVDEQFF. The CDR3 region has the DNA TGTGCCAGCAGCTCTACTAGCGGGAGAGTCGATGAGCAGTTCTTC.

This sequence joins TRBV6-6 and TRBJ1-2; D is possibly TRBD1 (5 bases). The CDR3 sequence is 15 residues long. Per the germline V gene, CDR1 is MNHNY and CDR2 is SVGAGI (reference sequence). Trimming cost V 2 bases and J 2 bases, with 12 bases left between them. The CDR3 bases are TGTGCCAGCAGTTACCCCCCAAGACAGAACTATGGCTACACCTTC. This codes for CASSYPPRQNYGYTF.

This clone was seen a handful of times. V gene TRBV6-5 combines with J gene TRBJ2-7; D may be TRBD1 or TRBD2 (5 bases each). The germline V gene encodes CDR1 MNHEY and CDR2 SVGAGI. The CDR3 is made up of 14 amino acids. V was trimmed by 6 bases and J by 0 bases, leaving 12 bases between them. The CDR3 loop reads CASRGRGGSYEQYF. CDR3 coding DNA: TGTGCCAGCAGGGGTCGTGGGGGCTCCTACGAGCAGTACTTC.

This chain links TRBV6-6 with TRBJ2-3, with TRBD2 as a possible D gene (6 bases). Trimming removed 7 bases from V and 0 bases from J, with 11 bases in between. CDR1 and CDR2 (germline): MNHNY, SVGAGI (reference sequence). This CDR3 has 14 amino acids. For the CDR3, the DNA is TGTGCCAGCAAAAGTAGCGGCAGCACAGATACGCAGTATTTT. It yields the protein CASKSSGSTDTQYF.